This T cell receptor beta chain was identified in a study of T-cell reconstitution after alpha-beta-depleted transplantation in children. The authors prepared the TCRbeta library with unique molecular identifiers. TCRdb re-derived calls from the PCR reads in MiXCR, one entry per CDR3 protein. The repertoire holds 450,000 to 550,000 distinct CDR3 sequences, with roughly an eighth as singletons. This CDR3 is built from 15 residues. V was cut by 0 bases and J by 5 bases, with 11 bases left in between. Germline CDR1 is LNHDA and CDR2 is SQIVND (reference sequence). The sequencing here drew on PBMCs, mostly from graft donor cells, taken 180 days after TCRalphabeta/CD19-depleted stem cell transplant. The sequence came from a female patient aged 2-15 years who had a stem cell transplant for aplastic anemia, so the T cells may come from the graft donor. The chain employs TRBV19 and TRBJ1-5; no reliable D call. The CDR3, as DNA: TGTGCCAGTAGTATAGATGTATTCTTTGATCAGCCCCAGCATTTT. Protein product: CASSIDVFFDQPQHF.